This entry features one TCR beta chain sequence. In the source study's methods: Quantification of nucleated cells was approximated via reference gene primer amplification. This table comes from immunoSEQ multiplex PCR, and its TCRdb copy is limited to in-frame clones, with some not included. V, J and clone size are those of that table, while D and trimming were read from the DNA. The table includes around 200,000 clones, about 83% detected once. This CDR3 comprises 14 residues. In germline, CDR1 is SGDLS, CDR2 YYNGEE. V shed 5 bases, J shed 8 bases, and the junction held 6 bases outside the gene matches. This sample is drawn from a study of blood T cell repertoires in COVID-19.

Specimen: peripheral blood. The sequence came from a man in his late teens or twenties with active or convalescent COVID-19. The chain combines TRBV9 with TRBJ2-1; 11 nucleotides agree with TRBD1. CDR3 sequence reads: CASSTGQGVDEQFF. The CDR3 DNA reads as TGTGCCAGCAGTACGGGACAGGGGGTCGATGAGCAGTTCTTC.